The 21 T cell receptor beta chains in this list originate from one sample, sequenced in a study of T cell responses to AZD1222 COVID-19 vaccine. Generated by immunoSEQ multiplex PCR, the TCRdb table keeps only in-frame clones and is missing some. This table has about 160,000 clones, more than 70% appearing once. Sequencing used peripheral blood, obtained on day 0 of AZD1222 vaccination. Receptor source: an adult in good health.

The V call is TRBV13, the J call TRBJ2-1; 10 nucleotides align to TRBD1. From germline, CDR1 is PRHDT and CDR2 FYEKMQ (reference sequence). The CDR3 totals 15 residues. V dropped 3 bases and J dropped 7; count of bases not matched to a gene: 6. The CDR3, as DNA: TGTGCCAGCAGCTTTGGGACAGGGGCTAGGAATGAGCAGTTCTTC. Translated, it gives CASSFGTGARNEQFF.

The chain couples TRBV28 to TRBJ2-7, with D possibly matching TRBD1 (5 bases). Germline loops: CDR1 MDHEN, CDR2 SYDVKM. This CDR3 has 15 residues. The V end was cut by 1 base, the J end by 0 bases, with 10 bases between. CDR3 coding DNA: TGTGCCAGCAGTTTATCAGGGCAGAACTCCTACGAGCAGTACTTC. This codes for CASSLSGQNSYEQYF. Variable domain in full (rest from reference TRBV28 and TRBJ2-7): DVKVTQSSRYLVKRTGEKVFLECVQDMDHENMFWYRQDPGLGLRLIYFSYDVKMKEKGDIPEGYSVSREKKERFSLILESASTNQTSMYLCASSLSGQNSYEQYFGPGTRLTVT.

A note on this clone: Relative to the germline gene, one junction end is altered; a read error may explain this. V gene TRBV24-1 combines with J gene TRBJ1-1, with 10 bases fitting TRBD1. The CDR3 consists of 15 residues. Germline V gene data show CDR1 as KGHDR and CDR2 as SFDVKD. The CDR3 region has the DNA TGTGCCACCAGTGATTCGGGACAGGGGAACGCTGAAGCTTTCTTT. Translating gives CATSDSGQGNAEAFF.

The chain has TRBV7-6 and TRBJ2-1; D perhaps matches TRBD1 (5 bases). The CDR3 has 13 residues. Deletions cut 4 bases from V and 4 bases from J, with 8 bases between. In germline, CDR1 is SGHVS, CDR2 FNYEAQ. CDR3 nucleotides: TGTGCCAGCAGCTCTCGACAGTACAATGAGCAGTTCTTC. Residues: CASSSRQYNEQFF.

This clone turned up a few times. The sample carries other DNA sequences with the same CDR3. The V gene is TRBV11-3, the J gene TRBJ2-2; D is uncertain. Trimming stripped 6 bases from V and 4 bases from J, with 3 bases between. Germline V CDR1 and CDR2: SGHNT, YENEEA. The CDR3 has 11 amino acids. CDR3 nucleotide sequence: TGTGCCAGCAGTCGCACCGGGGAGCTGTTTTTT. Translating gives CASSRTGELFF.

The chain couples TRBV10-3 to TRBJ2-3, with TRBD2 matching over 8 bases. The CDR3 is 13 residues long. V lost 10 bases, J lost 4 bases, and 7 bases stayed unmatched. Looked up from germline, CDR1 is ENHRY and CDR2 is SYGVKD. In nucleotides, the CDR3 is TGTGCCACACGGACTAGCCCAGCAGATACGCAGTATTTT. This sequence encodes CATRTSPADTQYF.

This clone was observed a handful of times. CDR3 sequence (DNA): TGTGCCAGCAGTCCCCGGACAGCCCTCTCTGGAAACACCATATATTTT. This encodes CASSPRTALSGNTIYF. This chain joins TRBV27 and TRBJ1-3; TRBD1 is a possible D gene (6 bases). This CDR3 has 16 residues. The V gene's germline CDR1 is MNHEY and CDR2 SMNVEV (reference sequence). Trimming shortened V by 5 bases and J by 0 bases, and 14 bases separated the two germline ends.

A word on this clone: Other DNA sequences within the sample encode an identical CDR3. The V and J genes are TRBV30 and TRBJ1-1; D is perhaps TRBD1 (6 bases). The germline V gene encodes CDR1 GTSNPN and CDR2 SVGIG (reference sequence). This CDR3 is 13 amino acids long. The V and J ends lost 3 bases and 1 base respectively, with 9 bases between them. CDR3 region: CAWSVGGNTEAFF. The CDR3 bases are TGTGCCTGGAGCGTAGGGGGGAACACTGAAGCTTTCTTT.

The chain is built from TRBV7-9 and TRBJ1-5, with D uncertain. Trimming removed 1 base from V and 5 bases from J, with 15 bases in between. Germline CDR1 and CDR2: SEHNR and FQNEAQ (reference sequence). There are 16 residues in the CDR3. CDR3 bases: TGTGCCAGCAGCTTAGGGTTAGGCGGTGGGGATCAGCCCCAGCATTTT. This translates into CASSLGLGGGDQPQHF.

This clone turned up a few times. J is TRBJ1-1 and V is TRBV28; 7 bases agree with TRBD1. V lost 0 bases to trimming and J lost 4 bases; unmatched junction nucleotides: 2. The CDR3 is made up of 14 amino acids. Germline V CDR1 and CDR2: MDHEN, SYDVKM. Here the CDR3 reads CASSLWGQSTEAFF. DNA for the CDR3: TGTGCCAGCAGTTTATGGGGACAGTCCACTGAAGCTTTCTTT.

Here the CDR3 DNA reads TGTGCCAGCAGACAAGACTTCATGAACACTGAAGCTTTCTTT. This encodes CASRQDFMNTEAFF. This sequence joins TRBV6-5 and TRBJ1-1; unclear D gene. Germline V lookup: CDR1 MNHEY, CDR2 SVGAGI. The CDR3 spans 14 residues. Trimming left V 6 bases short and J 0 bases short, with 11 bases between.

The chain employs TRBV5-1 and TRBJ2-5, with TRBD2 matching over 7 bases. This CDR3 is built from 17 residues. CDR1 and CDR2 (germline): SGHRS, YFSETQ. V lost 1 base and J lost 1; bases outside the gene matches: 10. CDR3 residues: CASSLSSGSIGQETQYF. The CDR3 region has the DNA TGCGCCAGCAGCTTGTCTAGCGGAAGTATTGGCCAAGAGACCCAGTACTTC.

The chain carries TRBV6-5 and TRBJ1-1; D gene unclear. Between the trimmed V and J ends, which lost 6 bases and 0 bases, there was a span of 8 bases. CDR1 and CDR2 from the germline V gene are MNHEY and SVGAGI. This CDR3 has 13 residues. In nucleotides, the CDR3 is TGTGCCAGCAGGAGGGCCTTGAACACTGAAGCTTTCTTT. It is translated as CASRRALNTEAFF.

The CDR3 DNA reads TGTGCCAGCAGCTTAGCGGGCGAGCAGTACTTC. Its translation is CASSLAGEQYF. The rearrangement joins TRBV7-8 to TRBJ2-7; D remains unclear. The CDR3 totals 11 residues. Germline assignment: CDR1 SGHVS and CDR2 FQNEAQ. Trimming cost V 0 bases and J 6 bases, with 3 bases left between them.

The chain links TRBV4-3 to TRBJ1-1, with D possibly matching TRBD1 (5 bases). CDR3 size: 15 residues. Trimming took 0 bases from V and 4 from J, leaving 12 bases between them. Germline V gene lookup returns CDR1 LGHNA and CDR2 YSLEER. CDR3 loop: CASSQEPGGATEAFF. In DNA, the CDR3 is TGCGCCAGCAGCCAAGAACCCGGAGGGGCCACTGAAGCTTTCTTT.

This rearrangement joins TRBV9 to TRBJ2-5, with D perhaps being TRBD1 or TRBD2 (5 bases each). CDR3 length equals 15 residues. Germline V gene sequence: CDR1 SGDLS, CDR2 YYNGEE. V was cut by 3 bases and J by 5 bases, with 17 bases left in between. CDR3 amino acids: CASSARDRDRETQYF. As DNA, the CDR3 is TGTGCCAGCAGCGCCCGGGACCGGGACCGCGAGACCCAGTACTTC.

The chain recombines TRBV5-4 with TRBJ1-2, with 10 bases that match TRBD1. Germline CDR1 and CDR2: SGHNT and YYREEE (reference sequence). This CDR3 comprises 13 residues. Unmatched junction bases numbered 5, after V lost 5 bases and J lost 7 bases. In DNA, the CDR3 is TGTGCCAGCAGAACCGGGACAGGGGTTGGCTACACCTTC. It is translated as CASRTGTGVGYTF.

The rearrangement joins TRBV11-1 to TRBJ1-3; D gene ambiguous. The germline V gene encodes CDR1 SGHAT and CDR2 FQDESV (reference sequence). The germline V and J ends were trimmed by 2 bases and 0 bases, with 8 bases remaining between them. CDR3 length: 15 amino acids. This CDR3 reads CASSLLQDSGNTIYF. The CDR3 DNA reads as TGTGCCAGCAGCTTACTTCAGGACTCTGGAAACACCATATATTTT.

This clone was counted many times. Written as DNA, the CDR3 is TGTGCCAGCAGCTTCTCTAATAAAGAGACCCAGTACTTC. Encoded protein: CASSFSNKETQYF. The chain joins TRBV7-2 to TRBJ2-5, with D hard to call. V was shortened by 3 bases and J by 3 bases, with 8 bases between the two germline ends. CDR3 size: 13 residues. CDR1 and CDR2 from the germline V gene are SGHTA and FQGNSA. Variable domain in full (rest from reference TRBV7-2 and TRBJ2-5): GAGVSQSPSNKVTEKGKDVELRCDPISGHTALYWYRQSLGQGLEFLIYFQGNSAPDKSGLPSDRFSAERTGGSVSTLTIQRTQQEDSAVYLCASSFSNKETQYFGPGTRLLVL.

This sequence joins TRBV28 and TRBJ1-5; D is unresolved. The germline CDR1 and CDR2 sequences are MDHEN and SYDVKM. The CDR3 loop spans 16 amino acids. Trimming stripped 5 bases from V and 0 bases from J, with 14 bases between. CDR3 in amino acids: CASSPAGRDSNQPQHF. CDR3 nucleotides: TGTGCCAGCAGTCCGGCGGGTAGGGATAGCAATCAGCCCCAGCATTTT. Full variable domain (rest looked up from reference TRBV28 and TRBJ1-5): DVKVTQSSRYLVKRTGEKVFLECVQDMDHENMFWYRQDPGLGLRLIYFSYDVKMKEKGDIPEGYSVSREKKERFSLILESASTNQTSMYLCASSPAGRDSNQPQHFGDGTRLSIL.

This chain links TRBV7-2 with TRBJ1-5; D uncertain. CDR3 length equals 16 residues. Germline V gene sequence: CDR1 SGHTA, CDR2 FQGNSA. With 4 bases removed from V and 3 bases from J, the gap between germline ends came to 16 bases. For the CDR3, the DNA is TGTGCCAGCAGCTCCCCAGCCCTCGGGGACAATCAGCCCCAGCATTTT. This encodes CASSSPALGDNQPQHF.